This T cell receptor beta chain was identified during a study of regulatory T cells in long-lasting Graves disease (dated by TCRdb to the early 2020s). Concerning the study at large: To count as having persistent Graves' disease, a patient had to have received antithyroid drug treatment for over 5 years with TSH receptor autoantibodies remaining persistently positive. Peripheral blood TCR sequencing and RNA sequencing compared persistent Graves' disease patients with newly diagnosed Graves' disease patients. The study took place in China and was registered as a clinical trial. A total of roughly 35 samples underwent TCR sequencing: some 13 from persistent and around 20 from newly diagnosed Graves' disease patients. Antithyroid drugs had been taken for 8.5 to 11 years on average by persistent Graves' disease patients in the clinical cohort.

The method was multiplex PCR. The sample was run on an Illumina HiSeq 4000. To build TCR beta libraries, CDR3 regions were amplified by Arm-PCR using iRepertoire HTBI primers. Before sequencing, the PCR products went through gel purification. Under the source paper's analysis protocol: Across samples, about 63 TRBV and 13 to 15 TRBJ segments were identified and used for gene usage analysis of CDR3 amino acid clonotypes. COPE and FqMerger were used to merge filtered high-quality paired reads into contigs. BLAST was used to align contigs to IMGT TRBV, TRBD and TRBJ reference genes, with CDR3 defined following IMGT. Highly expanded clones were defined as clonotypes with a frequency above 0.1%. Shannon entropy was used to measure repertoire diversity, and the Gini coefficient was used to measure V-J evenness. A clonotype found in more than one individual was treated as public. TCRdb applied fastp at Q25 and MiXCR to the public reads, then kept only in-frame beta chains. Rows merge per CDR3 protein into single entries with the most common DNA and genes. The V and J calls shown here were made by TCRdb, not taken from the authors' results. The table for this sample lists about 470,000 distinct CDR3 sequences; about a fifth of them were counted only once. Approximately 7.8% of the sample belongs to the ten largest clones.

Many counts were recorded for this clonotype. No antigen is known for it. No qualities accompany the bases; no much larger clone lies one base away. What the time point label conveys for this sample: persistent/refractory GD, antithyroid drugs over 5 years with positive TRAb. For both TCR sequencing and RNA sequencing, RNA was extracted from PBMCs using TRIzol. The diagnosis of Graves' disease followed American Thyroid Association guidelines. Patients were recruited from an endocrinology department in Xi'an, China. Each patient gave 7.5 to 10 milliliters of peripheral blood, collected in an EDTA anticoagulant tube. PBMCs were isolated by Ficoll Paque Plus density gradient separation without further T cell sorting. RNA quality was checked with an Agilent 2100 Bioanalyzer and agarose gel, and concentration with a NanoDrop 2000. Broader findings and caveats from the paper: Sequencing and analysis were restricted to the TCR beta chain. Peripheral blood alone was examined, since thyroid tissue, which constituted the primary lesion, could not be accessed. Persistent patients shared more public clonotypes among themselves (around 3,000) than newly diagnosed patients did (more than 950). Persistent Graves' disease patients showed lower TCR Shannon entropy and fewer highly expanded clones than newly diagnosed patients, suggesting clonal expansion. The authors acknowledged the small sample size as a limitation that may reduce accuracy.

The specimen comprised peripheral blood mononuclear cells (PBMCs), sampled when the disease was refractory, from a patient treated with antithyroid drugs. This receptor was obtained from a female donor with Graves disease.

CDR3 region: CATSRRQNEQYF. The nucleotides are TGTGCCACCAGCAGACGTCAAAACGAGCAGTACTTC. This chain is built from TRBV15 and TRBJ2-7; no D segment can be confidently identified. Per the germline V gene (reference sequence), LNHNV is the CDR1 and YYDKDF is the CDR2. A distance of 7 bases separates the germline ends of V and J, which lose 2 bases and 5 bases respectively. From cysteine to phenylalanine, the CDR3 is 12 amino acids long. Only the CDR3 portion is preserved as DNA: 36 bases, with reading frame beginning at the first base.